These 20 T cell receptor beta chains share one sample of origin, sequenced in a study of T cells in Graves' hyperthyroidism and ophthalmopathy. Amplification of TCR beta CDR3 regions was performed using RNA transcripts as template. A set of HTBI primers served as the primers for a first-round RT-PCR of the TCR CDR3. TCRdb redid the calling of the multiplex PCR reads with MiXCR, one entry per CDR3 protein. Of around 600,000 distinct CDR3 sequences in the sample, over 12% were seen once. Sequencing used blood. The receptors were sampled from a woman aged 18-29 years with Graves' ophthalmopathy.

Only a few counts were recorded for this clonotype. CDR3 DNA: TGTGCCAGCAGTGTGCACGCAGGGTCGGCACTCGGTGCGGACACCATATATTTT. Translating it yields CASSVHAGSALGADTIYF. The gene calls are TRBV2 and TRBJ1-3, with D perhaps TRBD1 (5 bases). The ends were cut back, 4 bases at V and 8 bases at J, with 27 bases in the middle. The CDR3 totals 18 residues. From germline, CDR1 is SNHLY and CDR2 FYNNEI. The variable domain in full, completed from reference TRBV2 and TRBJ1-3, reads EPEVTQTPSHQVTQMGQEVILRCVPISNHLYFYWYRQILGQKVEFLVSFYNNEISEKSEIFDDQFSVERPDGSNFTLKIRSTKLEDSAMYFCASSVHAGSALGADTIYFGEGSWLTVV.

The V gene is TRBV24-1, the J gene TRBJ2-2; the match to TRBD2 covers 9 bases. The V gene's germline CDR1 is KGHDR and CDR2 SFDVKD. With 7 bases clipped from V and 4 bases from J, the junction kept 6 bases outside the gene matches. The CDR3 totals 15 residues. CDR3 coding DNA: TGTGCCACCAGCGAAGCGGGAGGTGTCACCGGGGAGCTGTTTTTT. This codes for CATSEAGGVTGELFF.

This clonotype was seen only a few times. A much more abundant neighbour one base away suggests this may be a read error. V gene TRBV7-9 combines with J gene TRBJ2-7; the match to TRBD1 covers 7 bases. The CDR3 spans 14 residues. Germline CDR1 and CDR2: SEHNR and FQNEAQ (reference sequence). This CDR3 reads CASSPGTASYEQCF. CDR3 DNA sequence: TGTGCCAGCAGCCCCGGGACAGCCTCCTACGAGCAGTGCTTC.

In its sample, this clonotype was seen a few times. The CDR3 sequence: CASSQGLNTDTQYF. In DNA form, the CDR3 reads TGCGCCAGCAGCCAAGGGCTCAACACAGATACGCAGTATTTT. The rearrangement joins TRBV4-3 to TRBJ2-3; D is uncertain. The CDR3 covers 14 residues. The V gene lost 1 base and the J gene lost 2 bases, with 7 bases spanning the gap. Germline-derived CDR1 and CDR2 are LGHNA and YSLEER.

This clonotype was counted at least ten times. The V call is TRBV7-3, the J call TRBJ2-7; TRBD1 agrees at 9 bases. V trimming: 4 bases; J trimming: 5 bases; junction bases outside the gene matches: 3. Germline lookup yields CDR1 SGHTA and CDR2 FQGTGA. The CDR3 extends over 13 amino acids. The CDR3 here is CASSSGQGDEQYF. The CDR3 region has the DNA TGTGCCAGCAGCTCGGGACAGGGAGACGAGCAGTACTTC.

This clonotype appeared many times. V and J are TRBV2 and TRBJ1-1; a possible D gene is TRBD1 (5 bases). Trimming removed 4 bases at V and 1 base at J, with 10 bases between. CDR1 is SNHLY and CDR2 is FYNNEI in the germline V gene. This CDR3 spans 14 amino acids. CDR3 DNA sequence: TGTGCCAGCAGTGCCGGGACCGCGAACACTGAAGCTTTCTTT. As protein: CASSAGTANTEAFF.

This clonotype was found many times. The rearrangement joins TRBV5-6 to TRBJ2-3; TRBD2 aligns across 10 bases. J gave up 3 bases and V 4 bases, and 14 bases lay outside the gene matches. Germline lookup yields CDR1 SGHDT and CDR2 YYEEEE. CDR3 size: 18 residues. The CDR3 bases are TGTGCCAGCAGCGTCGTAGGAGCGGGAGGGCGAAGGACAGATACGCAGTATTTT. Residues: CASSVVGAGGRRTDTQYF.

This clonotype has ten or more counts. The rearrangement joins TRBV20-1 to TRBJ2-1; tentatively, D is TRBD2 (5 bases). This CDR3 comprises 13 residues. CDR1 and CDR2 (germline): DFQATT, SNEGSKA (reference sequence). This CDR3 reads CGLERVSYNEQFF. The CDR3 nucleotides are TGCGGCCTGGAGAGGGTCTCCTACAATGAGCAGTTCTTC.

A word on this clonotype: The germline gene is not matched at one end of the junction; a read error may be the cause. The chain joins TRBV7-7 to TRBJ2-2; 7 nucleotides line up with TRBD2. Germline values: CDR1 SSHAT, CDR2 FNYEAQ (reference sequence). This CDR3 is built from 16 residues. The CDR3 reads CASSSSGTVLTGELFF. For the CDR3, the DNA is TGTGCTAGCAGCTCAAGCGGGACCGTTCTGACCGGGGAGCTGTTTTTT.

CDR3 sequence reads: CATNPRTGNTGELFF. Here the CDR3 DNA reads TGTGCCACCAACCCCCGGACAGGGAACACCGGGGAGCTGTTTTTT. V is TRBV24-1 and J is TRBJ2-2, with 7 bases aligning to TRBD1. J was trimmed by 1 base and V by 8 bases; bases with no gene match: 6. The length of the CDR3 is 15 residues. Germline-derived CDR1 and CDR2 are KGHDR and SFDVKD.

In its sample, this clonotype was seen a few times. The rearrangement links TRBV27 to TRBJ2-1; possibly TRBD1 for D (6 bases). CDR3 length equals 20 residues. From germline, CDR1 is MNHEY and CDR2 SMNVEV (reference sequence). V was cut by 2 bases and J by 1 base, with 24 bases left in between. The CDR3 is CASSLKGVPTTLLSYNEQFF. The CDR3 nucleotides are TGTGCCAGCAGTTTAAAGGGGGTACCAACAACCCTTCTATCCTACAATGAGCAGTTCTTC.

The rearrangement links TRBV6-1 to TRBJ1-2; D unclear. V lost 10 bases to trimming and J lost 13 bases, with 25 bases between them. The CDR3 extends over 13 amino acids. Germline CDR1 reads MNHNS; CDR2 reads SASEGT. The CDR3 region has the DNA TGTGCCACCCTTGAGGGCGGTGGGGTGAGCTCCACCTTC. Translation gives CATLEGGGVSSTF.

In its sample, this clonotype was seen many times. The J gene is TRBJ1-1, the V gene TRBV12-3 or TRBV12-4; no definite D call. Trimming shortened V by 3 bases and J by 8 bases, and 7 bases separated the two germline ends. CDR3 length equals 11 residues. The CDR3: CASSFPGEAFF. CDR3 nucleotides: TGTGCCAGCAGTTTCCCCGGGGAAGCTTTCTTT.

This clonotype was detected ten times or more. The chain has TRBV14 and TRBJ1-1, with D uncertain. V gave up 4 bases and J gave up 5 bases, with 17 bases separating them. The length of the CDR3 is 15 residues. The germline gives CDR1 SGHDN, CDR2 FVKESK. The CDR3 loop reads CASSPRAGVRTEAFF. Written as DNA, the CDR3 is TGTGCCAGCAGCCCCCGAGCGGGAGTGAGGACTGAAGCTTTCTTT.

In this sample, this clonotype turned up a few times. The chain recombines TRBV19 with TRBJ1-6; the match to TRBD1 covers 10 bases. Germline V gives CDR1 LNHDA, CDR2 SQIVND (reference sequence). V lost 5 bases and J lost 10; bases outside the gene matches: 5. This CDR3 is built from 14 residues. The CDR3 spells CASSSRTGGSPLHF. CDR3 nucleotides: TGTGCCAGTAGTTCCCGGACAGGGGGGTCACCCCTCCACTTT. Full variable domain (missing parts from reference TRBV19 and TRBJ1-6): DGGITQSPKYLFRKEGQNVTLSCEQNLNHDAMYWYRQDPGQGLRLIYYSQIVNDFQKGDIAEGYSVSREKKESFPLTVTSAQKNPTAFYLCASSSRTGGSPLHFGNGTRLTVT.

This clonotype was seen ten or more times. The chain joins TRBV12-3 or TRBV12-4 to TRBJ1-5; D unresolved. Trimming cost V 5 bases and J 2 bases, with 13 bases left between them. The CDR3 sequence is 15 residues long. The CDR3: CASSLMEFGNQPQHF. Here the CDR3 DNA reads TGTGCCAGCAGTCTTATGGAGTTTGGCAATCAGCCCCAGCATTTT.

This clonotype came up many times. The rearrangement uses TRBV20-1 and TRBJ2-7, with 12 positions matching TRBD2. The CDR3 extends over 18 amino acids. The V gene's germline CDR1 is DFQATT and CDR2 SNEGSKA (reference sequence). V was pared by 1 base and J by 5 bases, with 15 bases of the junction left unmatched. The CDR3 region has the DNA TGCAGTGCTAGAGGCGATACGGGACTAGCGGGCTCTGGAGACGAGCAGTACTTC. Translated: CSARGDTGLAGSGDEQYF.

The chain couples TRBV20-1 to TRBJ2-1; D ambiguous. Germline loops: CDR1 DFQATT, CDR2 SNEGSKA (reference sequence). The ends were cut back, 2 bases at V and 7 bases at J, with 6 bases in the middle. The CDR3 is made up of 11 amino acids. Here the CDR3 DNA reads TGCAGTGCTAGAAAGCCGAATGAGCAGTTCTTC. Protein: CSARKPNEQFF.

There are many counts of this clonotype. V usage is TRBV9 and J usage is TRBJ1-2, with 9 bases aligning to TRBD1. The CDR3 has 15 residues. CDR1 and CDR2 (germline): SGDLS, YYNGEE. J gave up 6 bases and V 0 bases, and 6 bases lay outside the gene matches. The CDR3 region is CASSVDPTGGHGYTF. The CDR3, as DNA: TGTGCCAGCAGCGTAGATCCGACAGGGGGACATGGCTACACCTTC.

This clonotype was detected ten times or more. The rearrangement joins TRBV6-2 or TRBV6-3 to TRBJ2-7; TRBD2 matches 8 bases. V lost 3 bases, J lost 0 bases, and 1 base stayed unmatched. The CDR3 is 14 residues long. CDR1 and CDR2 from the germline V gene are MNHEY and SVGEGT. Here the CDR3 DNA reads TGTGCCAGCAGTTATAGCGGGGTCTCCTACGAGCAGTACTTC. Its translation is CASSYSGVSYEQYF.